These 3 T cell receptor beta chains were sequenced from one sample in a study of blood T cell repertoires in COVID-19. Data came from immunoSEQ multiplex PCR; TCRdb stores just in-frame clones and leaves some out. Counted here are under 70,000 clones, 88% occurring once; the ten biggest clones make up 9.5% to 13%. Sample: PBMCs or T cells enriched from blood (not recorded which). The receptors derive from a woman aged 40-49 years who had recovered from COVID-19.

The chain combines TRBV4-2 with TRBJ2-5; TRBD2 matches 10 bases. Trimming cost V 1 base and J 4 bases; bases outside gene matches: 3. CDR3 length equals 15 residues. Germline V gives CDR1 LGHNA, CDR2 YNFKEQ. Here the CDR3 reads CASSQVAGGGETQYF. The CDR3 nucleotides are TGTGCCAGCAGCCAAGTAGCGGGGGGAGGAGAGACCCAGTACTTC.

The V gene is TRBV9, the J gene TRBJ2-5, with D tentatively TRBD2 (6 bases). The CDR3 consists of 15 residues. Trimming stripped 4 bases from V and 2 bases from J, with 15 bases between. Germline CDR1 reads SGDLS; CDR2 reads YYNGEE. The CDR3 is CASSPPDGGQETQYF. The CDR3 coding sequence is TGTGCCAGCAGCCCTCCGGATGGGGGGCAAGAGACCCAGTACTTC.

V usage is TRBV18 and J usage is TRBJ2-7; D perhaps matches TRBD2 (7 bases). This CDR3 has 15 amino acids. The V end was cut by 4 bases, the J end by 5 bases, with 18 bases between. Looked up from germline, CDR1 is KGHSH and CDR2 is LQKENI. CDR3 nucleotides: TGTGCCAGCTCACTGGGTCCGCGGGGGCATGACGAGCAGTACTTC. Protein product: CASSLGPRGHDEQYF.